The T cell receptor beta chain under discussion was sequenced for a study of response to subunit inactivated influenza vaccine. General study results and limits: Authors suggested seasonal influenza vaccinations each recruit few new T cells.

Concerning this clonotype: The target antigen is unknown.

J gave up 6 bases and V 3 bases, and 1 base lay outside the gene matches. Germline V gives CDR1 LGHNA, CDR2 YNFKEQ. CDR3 length: 12 residues. MiXCR, run by TCRdb on the RT-PCR reads, gives a single entry per CDR3 protein. The table records fewer than 750,000 distinct CDR3 sequences, 13% to 15% of them present only once. This sequence was found in a man over 45 who received an inactivated influenza vaccine. Material: PBMCs from blood, obtained 11 to 12 days after vaccination. The chain employs TRBV4-2 and TRBJ1-2, with 7 bases aligning to TRBD1. This chain's CDR3 is CASSHTGDGYTF. CDR3 nucleotides: TGTGCCAGCAGCCATACAGGGGATGGCTACACCTTC.